Listed here are 19 T cell receptor beta chains from one sample, sequenced in a study of early T cells in non-severe SARS-CoV-2 infection. TCRdb reprocessed the 5' RACE reads with MiXCR, giving one entry per CDR3 protein. The profile covers around 88,000 distinct CDR3 sequences, with about 15% appearing a single time and roughly 6.4% taken by the ten largest. Material: whole blood. The receptors were gathered from an adult who was a healthcare worker with PCR-confirmed SARS-CoV-2 infection or an uninfected control (not recorded which).

This clonotype has only a few counts. CDR3 protein: CASSFDFGTEAFF. CDR3 nucleotides: TGTGCCAGCAGCTTTGATTTCGGGACTGAAGCTTTCTTT. The chain uses TRBV11-2 and TRBJ1-1; D not certain. This CDR3 is 13 amino acids long. From germline, CDR1 is SGHAT and CDR2 FQNNGV. Trimming removed 3 bases from V and 5 bases from J, with 10 bases in between.

The rearrangement uses TRBV27 and TRBJ1-6, with 8 positions matching TRBD1. There are 16 residues in the CDR3. The ends lost 3 bases at V and 4 bases at J; junction bases unmatched: 5. Germline assignment: CDR1 MNHEY and CDR2 SMNVEV (reference sequence). Here the CDR3 reads CASSLRDRPYNSPLHF. CDR3 nucleotide sequence: TGTGCCAGCAGTTTGAGGGACAGGCCATATAATTCACCCCTCCACTTT.

CDR3: CSARTGTSGIPNEQFF. In DNA form, the CDR3 reads TGCAGTGCTAGGACCGGGACTAGCGGGATCCCCAATGAGCAGTTCTTC. The chain employs TRBV20-1 and TRBJ2-1, with TRBD2 matching 13 bases. Trimming took 3 bases from V and 6 from J; bases not matched to a gene: 8. The CDR3 runs 16 residues. The V gene's germline CDR1 is DFQATT and CDR2 SNEGSKA (reference sequence).

The table lists this clonotype with a few counts. The V call is TRBV7-3, the J call TRBJ2-5; D remains unclear. From germline, CDR1 is SGHTA and CDR2 FQGTGA. Trimming left V 3 bases short and J 5 bases short, with 10 bases between. This CDR3 contains 13 residues. This CDR3 reads CASSFRSRETQYF. For the CDR3, the DNA is TGTGCCAGCAGCTTCCGGAGTCGGGAGACCCAGTACTTC.

This chain connects TRBV30 to TRBJ2-5; 11 positions agree with TRBD2. Unmatched junction bases numbered 2, after V lost 0 bases and J lost 2 bases. Germline V CDR1 and CDR2: GTSNPN, SVGIG (reference sequence). The CDR3 spans 15 residues. The CDR3 spells CAWSVTSGRQETQYF. Here the CDR3 DNA reads TGTGCCTGGAGTGTAACTAGCGGGAGACAAGAGACCCAGTACTTC.

This clonotype appeared many times. CDR3 loop: CSVAKTRDRGYEQYF. The DNA of the CDR3 is TGCAGCGTCGCAAAAACCCGGGACAGGGGGTACGAGCAGTACTTC. This chain uses TRBV29-1 with TRBJ2-7; 11 positions match TRBD1. V trimming: 6 bases; J trimming: 4 bases; junction bases outside the gene matches: 11. This CDR3 region has 15 residues. Germline CDR1 SQVTM, CDR2 ANQGSEA.

The chain combines TRBV6-5 with TRBJ1-5, with 8 bases fitting TRBD1. V shed 6 bases and J 2 bases; nucleotides not matched to a gene: 9. CDR1 is MNHEY, CDR2 SVGAGI, per germline. The CDR3 loop spans 16 amino acids. CDR3 DNA: TGTGCCAGCAGAAGCTCCGGACAGGGCGGCAATCAGCCCCAGCATTTT. Its protein product is CASRSSGQGGNQPQHF.

This clonotype was observed a few times. This chain uses TRBV5-1 with TRBJ2-3; a possible D gene is TRBD2 (6 bases). Trimming left V 5 bases short and J 5 bases short, with 24 bases between. The CDR3 is 17 amino acids. CDR1 is SGHRS and CDR2 is YFSETQ in the germline V gene. DNA for the CDR3: TGCGCCAGCAGACTGGAGGGAGCCTCCAGTTTAGGAGATACGCAGTATTTT. This translates into CASRLEGASSLGDTQYF.

The CDR3 DNA is TGCGCCAGCAGCTTGGAGTCGGAAAGCTACGAGCAGTACTTC. Translation gives CASSLESESYEQYF. The chain recombines TRBV5-1 with TRBJ2-7; D is unclear. The V end was cut by 0 bases, the J end by 3 bases, with 10 bases between. CDR1 and CDR2 from the germline V gene are SGHRS and YFSETQ. The CDR3 runs to 14 residues.

The chain couples TRBV27 to TRBJ1-2, with 10 bases lining up with TRBD1. The ends lost 0 bases at V and 3 bases at J; junction bases unmatched: 7. This CDR3 spans 17 amino acids. The germline CDR1 and CDR2 sequences are MNHEY and SMNVEV (reference sequence). The CDR3 spells CASSLSSGGQGYYGYTF. The CDR3 nucleotides read TGTGCCAGCAGTTTATCTTCGGGGGGACAGGGGTACTATGGCTACACCTTC.

The V gene is TRBV12-3 or TRBV12-4, the J gene TRBJ2-3, with 10 bases identical to TRBD2. This CDR3 has 17 residues. After removal of 4 bases from V and 0 bases from J, the junction contained 7 bases not matched to a gene. In DNA, the CDR3 is TGTGCCAGCAGTTCTTCCGGACTAGCGGTTAGCACAGATACGCAGTATTTT. Protein product: CASSSSGLAVSTDTQYF.

V gene TRBV20-1 combines with J gene TRBJ2-3; TRBD2 agrees at 7 bases. The CDR3 loop spans 14 amino acids. The trim removed 4 bases at V and 2 bases at J, leaving 6 bases unmatched. The germline gives CDR1 DFQATT, CDR2 SNEGSKA (reference sequence). CDR3 sequence: CSATRAGTTDTQYF. The DNA for the CDR3 is TGCAGTGCTACCAGAGCGGGGACCACAGATACGCAGTATTTT.

The chain is built from TRBV20-1 and TRBJ2-5, with a weak D call TRBD1 (5 bases). CDR1 is DFQATT, CDR2 SNEGSKA, per germline (reference sequence). There are 13 residues in the CDR3. V dropped 3 bases and J dropped 2 bases, with 10 bases sitting between them. CDR3 DNA: TGCAGTGCTAGCCGAACAGGTCAAGAGACCCAGTACTTC. Protein product: CSASRTGQETQYF.

Only a few counts were recorded for this clonotype. The genes are TRBV4-1 and TRBJ1-1; D unresolved. This CDR3 comprises 14 residues. Germline assignment: CDR1 MGHRA and CDR2 YSYEKL. Trimming pared 1 base from V and 4 bases from J, leaving 10 bases between. The CDR3 loop reads CASSQVGLSTEAFF. For the CDR3, the DNA is TGCGCCAGCAGCCAAGTAGGCTTGAGCACTGAAGCTTTCTTT.

This clonotype was counted many times. The gene calls are TRBV2 and TRBJ2-1, with D perhaps TRBD1 (6 bases). CDR3 length equals 14 residues. The V end was cut by 6 bases, the J end by 4 bases, with 13 bases between. From germline, CDR1 is SNHLY and CDR2 FYNNEI. DNA for the CDR3: TGTGCCAGCAGCCGGGACACAACATACAATGAGCAGTTCTTC. Protein: CASSRDTTYNEQFF.

The chain carries TRBV29-1 and TRBJ2-1; TRBD2 matches 9 bases. CDR1 is SQVTM, CDR2 ANQGSEA, per germline. V dropped 7 bases and J dropped 3; count of bases not matched to a gene: 7. CDR3 length equals 14 residues. CDR3 DNA sequence: TGCAGCGGGGGGCTAGCGGGACTCTACAATGAGCAGTTCTTC. This gives the protein CSGGLAGLYNEQFF.

This clonotype was observed many times. The chain couples TRBV6-5 to TRBJ1-5; D is possibly TRBD1 (5 bases). There are 13 residues in the CDR3. Per the germline V gene, CDR1 is MNHEY and CDR2 is SVGAGI. V was shortened by 8 bases and J by 4 bases, with 12 bases between the two germline ends. The CDR3 protein is CASWGRQNQPQHF. In nucleotides, the CDR3 is TGTGCCAGCTGGGGCAGGCAGAATCAGCCCCAGCATTTT.

The rearrangement uses TRBV9 and TRBJ1-2; D not resolved. V dropped 0 bases and J dropped 5 bases, with 11 bases sitting between them. This CDR3 has 14 residues. Germline-derived CDR1 and CDR2 are SGDLS and YYNGEE. The CDR3, as DNA: TGTGCCAGCAGCGTAGAGTCAGACCATTATGGCTACACCTTC. Translation gives CASSVESDHYGYTF.

This clonotype appeared a few times. This chain uses TRBV29-1 with TRBJ2-1; 11 nucleotides match TRBD2. The CDR3 is made up of 14 amino acids. Germline lookup yields CDR1 SQVTM and CDR2 ANQGSEA. V was pared by 5 bases and J by 9 bases, with 9 bases of the junction left unmatched. CDR3 sequence reads: CSVIKGGLAGEQFF. The CDR3 region has the DNA TGCAGCGTTATCAAGGGCGGACTAGCGGGTGAGCAGTTCTTC.